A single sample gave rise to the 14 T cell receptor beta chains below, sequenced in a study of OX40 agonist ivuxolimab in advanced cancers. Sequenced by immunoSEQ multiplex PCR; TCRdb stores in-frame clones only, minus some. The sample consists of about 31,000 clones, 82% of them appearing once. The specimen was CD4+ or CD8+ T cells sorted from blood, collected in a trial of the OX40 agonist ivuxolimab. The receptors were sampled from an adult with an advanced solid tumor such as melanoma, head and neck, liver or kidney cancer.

The DNA of the CDR3 is TGTGCCAGCAGTTTGGCGGGAGGGAGCACAGATACGCAGTATTTT. It specifies CASSLAGGSTDTQYF. The V gene is TRBV28, the J gene TRBJ2-3; 9 bases align to TRBD2. The CDR3 runs to 15 residues. Per the germline V gene, CDR1 is MDHEN and CDR2 is SYDVKM. V shed 3 bases, J shed 0 bases, and the junction held 1 base outside the gene matches. The full variable domain, its missing parts supplied by reference TRBV28 and TRBJ2-3, is DVKVTQSSRYLVKRTGEKVFLECVQDMDHENMFWYRQDPGLGLRLIYFSYDVKMKEKGDIPEGYSVSREKKERFSLILESASTNQTSMYLCASSLAGGSTDTQYFGPGTRLTVL.

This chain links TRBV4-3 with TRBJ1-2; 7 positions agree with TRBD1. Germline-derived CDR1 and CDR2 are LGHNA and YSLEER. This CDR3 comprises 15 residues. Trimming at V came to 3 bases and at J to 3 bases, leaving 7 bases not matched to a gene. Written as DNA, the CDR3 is TGCGCCAGCAGCCAGCCGGGACAGCTGCACTATGGCTACACCTTC. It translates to CASSQPGQLHYGYTF.

CDR3 coding DNA: TGCGCCAGCAGCTACTTCTTTACCGACAGGGCCTACGAGCAGTACTTC. This sequence encodes CASSYFFTDRAYEQYF. The chain has TRBV4-1 and TRBJ2-7, with 7 positions matching TRBD1. CDR1 MGHRA and CDR2 YSYEKL come from the germline V gene. J was trimmed by 2 bases and V by 5 bases; bases with no gene match: 12. The CDR3 spans 16 residues.

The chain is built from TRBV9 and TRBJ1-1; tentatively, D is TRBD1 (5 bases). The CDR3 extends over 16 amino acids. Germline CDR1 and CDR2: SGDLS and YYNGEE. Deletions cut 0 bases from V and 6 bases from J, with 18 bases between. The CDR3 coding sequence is TGTGCCAGCAGCGTAGGGGGAACTGGGACTCAGGCTGAAGCTTTCTTT. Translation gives CASSVGGTGTQAEAFF.

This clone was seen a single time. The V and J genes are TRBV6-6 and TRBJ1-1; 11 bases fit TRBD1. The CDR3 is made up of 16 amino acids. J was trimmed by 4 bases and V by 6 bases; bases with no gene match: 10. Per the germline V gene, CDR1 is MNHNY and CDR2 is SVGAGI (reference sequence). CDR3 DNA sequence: TGTGCCAGCAGCTCACCGGACAGGGGGCGTAGCACTGAAGCTTTCTTT. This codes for CASSSPDRGRSTEAFF.

As DNA, the CDR3 is TGTGCCAGCAGTGAAGTCTCGGCTAGCAATCAGCCCCAGCATTTT. This translates into CASSEVSASNQPQHF. The chain links TRBV6-1 to TRBJ1-5; D is unresolved. The germline V gene has CDR1 MNHNS and CDR2 SASEGT. V was shortened by 1 base and J by 0 bases, with 7 bases between the two germline ends. The CDR3 extends over 15 amino acids.

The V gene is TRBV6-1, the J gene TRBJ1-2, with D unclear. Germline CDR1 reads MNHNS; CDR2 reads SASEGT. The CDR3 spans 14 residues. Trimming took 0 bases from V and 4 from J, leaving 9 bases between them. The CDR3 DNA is TGTGCCAGCAGTGAAGCGGGTACTAGCTATGGCTACACCTTC. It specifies CASSEAGTSYGYTF.

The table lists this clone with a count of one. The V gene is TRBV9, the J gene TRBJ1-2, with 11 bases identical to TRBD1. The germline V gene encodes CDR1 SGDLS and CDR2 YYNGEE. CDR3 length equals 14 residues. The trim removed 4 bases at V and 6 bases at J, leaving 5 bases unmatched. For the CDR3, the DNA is TGTGCCAGCAGCAAAGGGGGACAGGGGGATGGCTACACCTTC. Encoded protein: CASSKGGQGDGYTF.

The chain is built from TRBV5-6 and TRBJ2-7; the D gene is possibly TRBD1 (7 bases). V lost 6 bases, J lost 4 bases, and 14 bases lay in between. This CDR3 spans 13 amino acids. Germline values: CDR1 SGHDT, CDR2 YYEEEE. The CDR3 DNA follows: TGTGCCAGCAATCAGGGGGGCTCTTACGAGCAGTACTTC. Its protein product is CASNQGGSYEQYF.

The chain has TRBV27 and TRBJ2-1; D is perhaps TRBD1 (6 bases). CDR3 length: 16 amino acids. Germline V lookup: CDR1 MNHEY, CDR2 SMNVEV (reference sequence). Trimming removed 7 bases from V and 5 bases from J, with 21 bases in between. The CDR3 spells CASMRRRGYDDNEQFF. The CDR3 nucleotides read TGTGCCAGCATGAGAAGAAGGGGGTATGACGACAATGAGCAGTTCTTC.

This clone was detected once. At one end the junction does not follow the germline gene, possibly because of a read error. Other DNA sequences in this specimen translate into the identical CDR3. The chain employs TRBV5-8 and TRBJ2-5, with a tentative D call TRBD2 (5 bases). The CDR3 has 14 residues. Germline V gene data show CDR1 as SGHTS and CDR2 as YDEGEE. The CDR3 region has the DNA TGTGCCAGCAGCTTGGCCGGCTGGGGAGAGACCCAATACTTC. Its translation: CASSLAGWGETQYF.

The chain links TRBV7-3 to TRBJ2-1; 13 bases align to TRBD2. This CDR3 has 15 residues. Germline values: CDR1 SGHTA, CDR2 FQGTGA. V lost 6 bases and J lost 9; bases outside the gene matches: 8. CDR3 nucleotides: TGTGCCAGCAGTTCGGGACTAGCGGGAAAGGTTGAGCAGTTCTTC. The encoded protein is CASSSGLAGKVEQFF.

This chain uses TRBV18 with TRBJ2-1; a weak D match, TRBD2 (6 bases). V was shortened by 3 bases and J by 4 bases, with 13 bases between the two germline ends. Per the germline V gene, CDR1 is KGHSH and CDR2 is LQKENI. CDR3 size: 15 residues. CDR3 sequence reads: CASSPARLEYNEQFF. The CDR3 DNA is TGTGCCAGCTCACCTGCCCGACTAGAGTACAATGAGCAGTTCTTC.

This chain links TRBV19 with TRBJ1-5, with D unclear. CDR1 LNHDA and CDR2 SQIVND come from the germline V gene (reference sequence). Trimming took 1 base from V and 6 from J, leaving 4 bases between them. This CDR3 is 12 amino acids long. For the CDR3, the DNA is TGTGCCAGTAGTATAGGGGCTCAGCCCCAGCATTTT. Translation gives CASSIGAQPQHF.